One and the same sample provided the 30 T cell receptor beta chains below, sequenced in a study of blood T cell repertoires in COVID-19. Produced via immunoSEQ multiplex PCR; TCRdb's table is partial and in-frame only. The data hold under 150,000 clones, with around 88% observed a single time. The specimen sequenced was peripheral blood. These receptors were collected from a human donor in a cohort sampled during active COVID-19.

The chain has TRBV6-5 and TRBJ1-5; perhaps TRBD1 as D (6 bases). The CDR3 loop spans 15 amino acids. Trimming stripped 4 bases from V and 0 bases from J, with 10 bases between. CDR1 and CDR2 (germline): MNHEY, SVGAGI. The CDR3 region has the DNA TGTGCCAGCAGTTCCGACAGGCGTAGCAATCAGCCCCAGCATTTT. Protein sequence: CASSSDRRSNQPQHF.

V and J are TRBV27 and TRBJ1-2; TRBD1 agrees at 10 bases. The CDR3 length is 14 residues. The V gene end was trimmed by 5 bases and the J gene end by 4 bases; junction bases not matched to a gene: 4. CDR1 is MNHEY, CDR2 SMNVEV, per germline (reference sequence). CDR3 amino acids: CASSPRTGGYGYTF. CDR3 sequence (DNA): TGTGCCAGCAGTCCGCGGACAGGGGGCTATGGCTACACCTTC.

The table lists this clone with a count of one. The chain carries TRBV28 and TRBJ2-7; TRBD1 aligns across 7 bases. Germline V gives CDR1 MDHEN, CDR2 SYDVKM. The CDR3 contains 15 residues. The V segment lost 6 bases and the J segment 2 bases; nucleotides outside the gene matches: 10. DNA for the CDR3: TGTGCCAGCAGCGAGGACAGGTGGGCCACCTACGAGCAGTACTTC. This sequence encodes CASSEDRWATYEQYF.

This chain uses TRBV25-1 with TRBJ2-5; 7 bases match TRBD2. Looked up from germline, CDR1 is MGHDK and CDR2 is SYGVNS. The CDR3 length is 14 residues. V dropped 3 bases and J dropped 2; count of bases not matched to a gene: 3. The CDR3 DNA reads TGTGCCAGCAGTGATCGGACTAGACAAGAGACCCAGTACTTC. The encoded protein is CASSDRTRQETQYF. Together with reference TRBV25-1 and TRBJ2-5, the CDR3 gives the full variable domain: EADIYQTPRYLVIGTGKKITLECSQTMGHDKMYWYQQDPGMELHLIHYSYGVNSTEKGDLSSESTVSRIRTEHFPLTLESARPSHTSQYLCASSDRTRQETQYFGPGTRLLVL.

CDR3 in DNA: TGCGCCAGCAGCTGGGACAGCGTCCAAGAGACCCAGTACTTC. This translates into CASSWDSVQETQYF. The rearrangement links TRBV5-1 to TRBJ2-5, with 7 nucleotides matching TRBD1. CDR3 length equals 14 residues. V shed 3 bases and J 1 base; nucleotides not matched to a gene: 3. Per the germline V gene, CDR1 is SGHRS and CDR2 is YFSETQ. Supplemented by reference TRBV5-1 and TRBJ2-5, the full variable domain reads KAGVTQTPRYLIKTRGQQVTLSCSPISGHRSVSWYQQTPGQGLQFLFEYFSETQRNKGNFPGRFSGRQFSNSRSEMNVSTLELGDSALYLCASSWDSVQETQYFGPGTRLLVL.

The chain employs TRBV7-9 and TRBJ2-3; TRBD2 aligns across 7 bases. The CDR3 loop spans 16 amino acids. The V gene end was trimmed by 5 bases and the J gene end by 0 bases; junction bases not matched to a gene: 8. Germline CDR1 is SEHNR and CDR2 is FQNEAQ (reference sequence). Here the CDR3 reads CASSQSRDYSTDTQYF. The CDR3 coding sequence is TGTGCCAGCAGCCAAAGCCGGGACTACAGCACAGATACGCAGTATTTT.

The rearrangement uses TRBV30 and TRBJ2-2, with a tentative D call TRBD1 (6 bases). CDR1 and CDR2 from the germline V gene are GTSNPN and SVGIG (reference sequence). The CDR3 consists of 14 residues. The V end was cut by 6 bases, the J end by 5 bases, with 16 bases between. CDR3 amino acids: CACRPSQGTGELFF. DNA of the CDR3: TGTGCCTGCCGGCCCTCTCAGGGGACCGGGGAGCTGTTTTTT.

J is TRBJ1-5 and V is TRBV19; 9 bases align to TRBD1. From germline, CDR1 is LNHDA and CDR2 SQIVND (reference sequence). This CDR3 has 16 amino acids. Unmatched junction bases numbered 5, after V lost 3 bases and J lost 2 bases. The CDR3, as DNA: TGTGCCAGTAGTATCAGGGGACAGGGCCGCAATCAGCCCCAGCATTTT. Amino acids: CASSIRGQGRNQPQHF.

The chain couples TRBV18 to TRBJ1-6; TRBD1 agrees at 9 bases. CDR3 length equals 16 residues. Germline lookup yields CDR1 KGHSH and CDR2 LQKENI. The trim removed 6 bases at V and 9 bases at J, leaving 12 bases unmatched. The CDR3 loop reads CASSRDREMSSSPLHF. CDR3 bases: TGTGCCAGCTCGCGGGACAGGGAAATGTCGAGTTCACCCCTCCACTTT.

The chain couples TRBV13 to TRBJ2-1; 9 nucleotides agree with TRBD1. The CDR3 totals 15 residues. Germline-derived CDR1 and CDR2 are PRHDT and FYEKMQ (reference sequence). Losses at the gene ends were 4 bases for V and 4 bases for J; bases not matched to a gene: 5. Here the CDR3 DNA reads TGTGCCAGCAGCTCGTCCGGACAGGGGTACAATGAGCAGTTCTTC. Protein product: CASSSSGQGYNEQFF.

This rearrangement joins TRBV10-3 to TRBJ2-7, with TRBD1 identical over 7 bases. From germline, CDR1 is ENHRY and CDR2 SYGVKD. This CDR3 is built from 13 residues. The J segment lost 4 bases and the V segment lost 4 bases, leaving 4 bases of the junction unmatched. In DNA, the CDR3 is TGTGCCATCAGTGGGACAGGATTATACGAGCAGTACTTC. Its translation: CAISGTGLYEQYF.

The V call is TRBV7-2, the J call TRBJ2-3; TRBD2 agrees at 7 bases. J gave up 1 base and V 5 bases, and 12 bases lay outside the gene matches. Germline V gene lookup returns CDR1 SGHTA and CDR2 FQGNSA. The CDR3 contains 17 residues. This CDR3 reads CASSRWSLAGGTDTQYF. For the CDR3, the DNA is TGTGCCAGCAGCCGCTGGTCCCTGGCGGGGGGCACAGATACGCAGTATTTT.

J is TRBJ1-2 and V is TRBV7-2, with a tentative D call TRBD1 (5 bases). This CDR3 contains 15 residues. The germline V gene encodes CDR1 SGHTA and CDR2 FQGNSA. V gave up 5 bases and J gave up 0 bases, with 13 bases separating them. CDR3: CASSVTGLTNYGYTF. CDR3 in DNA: TGTGCCAGCAGCGTCACGGGACTGACTAACTATGGCTACACCTTC.

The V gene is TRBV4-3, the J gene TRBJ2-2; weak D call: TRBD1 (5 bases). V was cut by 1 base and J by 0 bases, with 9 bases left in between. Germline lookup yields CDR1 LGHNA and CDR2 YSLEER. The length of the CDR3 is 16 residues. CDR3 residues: CASSQGSTANTGELFF. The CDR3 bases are TGCGCCAGCAGCCAAGGGTCGACAGCGAACACCGGGGAGCTGTTTTTT.

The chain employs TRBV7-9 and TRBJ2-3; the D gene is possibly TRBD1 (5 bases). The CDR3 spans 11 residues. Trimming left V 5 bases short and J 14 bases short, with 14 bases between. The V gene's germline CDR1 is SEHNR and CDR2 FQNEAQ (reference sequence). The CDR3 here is CASSGAGRLYF. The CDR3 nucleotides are TGTGCCAGCAGCGGGGCCGGTCGACTGTATTTT.

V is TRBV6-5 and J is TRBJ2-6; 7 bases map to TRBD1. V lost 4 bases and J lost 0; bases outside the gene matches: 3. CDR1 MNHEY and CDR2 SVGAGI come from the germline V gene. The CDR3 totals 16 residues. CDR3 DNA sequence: TGTGCCAGCAGTTTGGACAGGTTCTCTGGGGCCAACGTCCTGACTTTC. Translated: CASSLDRFSGANVLTF.

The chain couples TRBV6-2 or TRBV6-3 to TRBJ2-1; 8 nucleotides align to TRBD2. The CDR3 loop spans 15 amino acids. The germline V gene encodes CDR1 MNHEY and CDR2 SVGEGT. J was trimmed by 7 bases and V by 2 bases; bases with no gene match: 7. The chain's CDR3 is CASSYRASGGNEQFF. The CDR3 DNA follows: TGTGCCAGCAGTTACCGAGCCAGCGGGGGAAATGAGCAGTTCTTC.

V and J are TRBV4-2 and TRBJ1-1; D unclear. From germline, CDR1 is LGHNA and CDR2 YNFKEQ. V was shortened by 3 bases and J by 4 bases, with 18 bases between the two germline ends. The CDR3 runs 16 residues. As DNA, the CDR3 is TGTGCCAGCAGCCATACTAAGGGAGGTGGAAGCACTGAAGCTTTCTTT. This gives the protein CASSHTKGGGSTEAFF.

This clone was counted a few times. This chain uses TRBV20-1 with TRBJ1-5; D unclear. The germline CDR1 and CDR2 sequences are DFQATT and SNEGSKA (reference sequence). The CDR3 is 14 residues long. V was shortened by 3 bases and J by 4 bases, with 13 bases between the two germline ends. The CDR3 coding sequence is TGCAGTGCTAGTCTTAGAAGAGAAAATCAGCCCCAGCATTTT. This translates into CSASLRRENQPQHF.

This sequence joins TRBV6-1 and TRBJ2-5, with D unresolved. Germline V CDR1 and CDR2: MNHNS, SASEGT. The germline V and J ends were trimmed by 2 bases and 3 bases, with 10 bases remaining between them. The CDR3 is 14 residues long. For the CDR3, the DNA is TGTGCCAGCAGTGAACACTCGGGTGAAGAGACCCAGTACTTC. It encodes CASSEHSGEETQYF.

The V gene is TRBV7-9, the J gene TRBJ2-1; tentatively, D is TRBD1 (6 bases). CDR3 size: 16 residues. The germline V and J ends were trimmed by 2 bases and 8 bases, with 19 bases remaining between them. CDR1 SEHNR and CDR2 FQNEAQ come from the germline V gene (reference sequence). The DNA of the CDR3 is TGTGCCAGCAGCTTAAAACCCCCCACCAGGGGTGATGAGCAGTTCTTC. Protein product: CASSLKPPTRGDEQFF.

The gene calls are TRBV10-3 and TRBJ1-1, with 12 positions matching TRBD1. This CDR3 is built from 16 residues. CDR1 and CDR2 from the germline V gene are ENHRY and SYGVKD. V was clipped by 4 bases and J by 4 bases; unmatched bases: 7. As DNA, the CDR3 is TGTGCCATCAGTGGCCTGGGACAGGGGGCGGGCACTGAAGCTTTCTTT. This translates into CAISGLGQGAGTEAFF.

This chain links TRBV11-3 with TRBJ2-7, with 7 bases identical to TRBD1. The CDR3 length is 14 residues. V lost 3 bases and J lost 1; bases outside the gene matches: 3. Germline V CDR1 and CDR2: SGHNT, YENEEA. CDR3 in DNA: TGTGCCAGCAGCTTGGCAGGGGGATCCTACGAGCAGTACTTC. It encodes CASSLAGGSYEQYF.

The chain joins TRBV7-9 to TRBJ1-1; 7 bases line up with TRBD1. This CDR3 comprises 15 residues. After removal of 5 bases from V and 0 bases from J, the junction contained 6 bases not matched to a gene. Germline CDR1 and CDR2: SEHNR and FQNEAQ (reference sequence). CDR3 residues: CASSAATGMNTEAFF. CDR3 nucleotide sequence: TGTGCCAGCAGCGCCGCGACAGGGATGAACACTGAAGCTTTCTTT.

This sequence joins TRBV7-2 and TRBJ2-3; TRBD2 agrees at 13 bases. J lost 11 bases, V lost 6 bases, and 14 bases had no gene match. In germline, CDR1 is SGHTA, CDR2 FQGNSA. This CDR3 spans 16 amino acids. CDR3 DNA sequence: TGTGCCAGCAGGCCCCCGGGACTAGCGGGGACCGAAGGGCAGTATTTT. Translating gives CASRPPGLAGTEGQYF.

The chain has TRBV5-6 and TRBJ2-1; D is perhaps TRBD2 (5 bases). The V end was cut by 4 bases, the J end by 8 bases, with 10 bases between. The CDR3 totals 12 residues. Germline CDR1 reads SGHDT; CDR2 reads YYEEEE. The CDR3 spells CASSPRVDEQFF. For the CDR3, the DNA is TGTGCCAGCAGCCCGAGGGTAGATGAGCAGTTCTTC. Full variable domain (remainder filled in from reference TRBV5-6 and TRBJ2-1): DAGVTQSPTHLIKTRGQQVTLRCSPKSGHDTVSWYQQALGQGPQFIFQYYEEEERQRGNFPDRFSGHQFPNYSSELNVNALLLGDSALYLCASSPRVDEQFFGPGTRLTVL.

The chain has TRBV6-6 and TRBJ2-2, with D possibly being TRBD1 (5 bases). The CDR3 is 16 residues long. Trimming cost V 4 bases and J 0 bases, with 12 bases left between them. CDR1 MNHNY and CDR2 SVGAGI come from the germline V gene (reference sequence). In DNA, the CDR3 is TGTGCCAGCAGTTTCCCGCCAGGGTCGAACACCGGGGAGCTGTTTTTT. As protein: CASSFPPGSNTGELFF.

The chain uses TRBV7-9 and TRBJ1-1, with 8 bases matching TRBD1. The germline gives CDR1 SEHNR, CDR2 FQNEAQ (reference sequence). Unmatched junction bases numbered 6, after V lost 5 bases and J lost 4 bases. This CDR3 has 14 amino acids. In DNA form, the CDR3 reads TGTGCCAGCAGCCTCCCGACAGGGGCCACTGAAGCTTTCTTT. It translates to CASSLPTGATEAFF.

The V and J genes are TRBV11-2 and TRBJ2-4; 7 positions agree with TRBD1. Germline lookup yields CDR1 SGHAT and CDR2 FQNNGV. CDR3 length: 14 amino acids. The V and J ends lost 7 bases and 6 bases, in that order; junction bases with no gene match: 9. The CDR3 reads CASTLPGGRNIQYF. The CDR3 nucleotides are TGTGCCAGCACCCTACCAGGGGGTAGAAACATTCAGTACTTC.

The CDR3 DNA reads TGTGCCAGCAGCGGGGCCCTGGGCGGCTACGAGCAGTACTTC. It translates to CASSGALGGYEQYF. The chain carries TRBV7-9 and TRBJ2-7, with a possible D match to TRBD1 (5 bases). V lost 5 bases and J 3 bases, leaving 14 bases between the germline ends. The CDR3 extends over 14 amino acids. Per the germline V gene, CDR1 is SEHNR and CDR2 is FQNEAQ (reference sequence).